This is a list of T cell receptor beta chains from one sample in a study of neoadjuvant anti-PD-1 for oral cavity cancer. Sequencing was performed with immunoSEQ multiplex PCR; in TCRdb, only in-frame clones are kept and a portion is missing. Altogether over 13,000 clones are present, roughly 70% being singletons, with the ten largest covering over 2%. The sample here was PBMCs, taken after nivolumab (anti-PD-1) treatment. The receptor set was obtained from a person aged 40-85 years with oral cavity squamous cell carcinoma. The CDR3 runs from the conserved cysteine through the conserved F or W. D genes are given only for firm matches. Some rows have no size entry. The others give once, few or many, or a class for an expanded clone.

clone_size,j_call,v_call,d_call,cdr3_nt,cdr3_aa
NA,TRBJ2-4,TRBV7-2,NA,TGTGCCAGCAGGAGATTTGGAAAAAACATTCAGTACTTC,CASRRFGKNIQYF
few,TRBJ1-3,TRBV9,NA,TGTGCCAGCAAGGGCTCTGGAAACACCATATATTTT,CASKGSGNTIYF
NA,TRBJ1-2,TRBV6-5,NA,TGTGCCAGCAGTTCACAGAGGAACTATGGCTACACCTTC,CASSSQRNYGYTF
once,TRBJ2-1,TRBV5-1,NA,TGCGCCAGCAGCTTGGCGTGGGAGGACACGAGAGTCTTC,CASSLAWEDTRVF
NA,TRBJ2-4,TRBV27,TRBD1,TGTGCCAGCAGTTTATTCGGGACAGACGGGGCCAAAAACATTCAGTACTTC,CASSLFGTDGAKNIQYF
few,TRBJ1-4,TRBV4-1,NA,TGCGCCAGCAGCCAATTAGTTGGGACATATATGTTTTTT,CASSQLVGTYMFF
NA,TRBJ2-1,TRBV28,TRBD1,TGTGCCAGCACATATCCTACCAGGGACAGGGCGACGAATGAGCAGTTCTTC,CASTYPTRDRATNEQFF
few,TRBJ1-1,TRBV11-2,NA,TGTGCCAGCAGCCTAAACGGGTACACTGAAGCTTTCTTT,CASSLNGYTEAFF
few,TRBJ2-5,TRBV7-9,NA,TGTGCCAGCAGCTTAGGCTTCCCTGCTAGGGATCAAGAGACCCAGTACTTC,CASSLGFPARDQETQYF
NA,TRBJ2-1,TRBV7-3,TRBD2,TGTGCCAGCAGCTTATCTAGCGGGAGGCGGGGCGTTGAGCAGTTCTTC,CASSLSSGRRGVEQFF
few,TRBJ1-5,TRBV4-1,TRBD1,TGCGCCAGCAGCCAAGAGTTAGGGGGCGGTTTCGGGAACCAGCCCCAGCATTTT,CASSQELGGGFGNQPQHF
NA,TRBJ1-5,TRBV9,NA,TGTGCCAGCAGCGCCCAGGGAGGGAGCAATCAGCCCCAGCATTTT,CASSAQGGSNQPQHF
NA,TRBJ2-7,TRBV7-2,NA,TGTGCCAGCAGCTCTGGAGGGACAGCCTCCTACGAGCAGTACTTC,CASSSGGTASYEQYF
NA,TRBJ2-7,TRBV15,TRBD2,TGTGCCACCAGCAGAGGAGCGGGAGCCCGTGAGCAGTACTTC,CATSRGAGAREQYF
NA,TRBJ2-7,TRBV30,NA,TGTGCCTGGAGCCAGCAGGACAGTTTAAGATACGAGCAGTACTTC,CAWSQQDSLRYEQYF
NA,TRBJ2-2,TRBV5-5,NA,TGTGCCAGCAGCTTCCAGGGAGGCACCGGGGAGCTGTTTTTT,CASSFQGGTGELFF
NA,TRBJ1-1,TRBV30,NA,TGTGCCTGGAGTGCCATGAACACTGAAGCTTTCTTT,CAWSAMNTEAFF
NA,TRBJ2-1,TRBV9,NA,TGTGCCAGCAGCCCGGGCCCGGGCAATGAGCAGTTCTTC,CASSPGPGNEQFF
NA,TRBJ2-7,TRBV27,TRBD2,TGTGCCAGCAGCAGCGGGAGGTGGTACGAGCAGTACTTC,CASSSGRWYEQYF
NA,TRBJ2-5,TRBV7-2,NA,TGTGCCAGCAGCTTATCGTTGGGCCAAGAGACCCAGTACTTC,CASSLSLGQETQYF
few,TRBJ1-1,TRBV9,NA,TGTGCCAGCAGCCCAGGGTCGGGCACTGAAGCTTTCTTT,CASSPGSGTEAFF
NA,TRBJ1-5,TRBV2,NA,TGTGCCAGCAACCTTGACACAGGCAATCAGCCCCAGCATTTT,CASNLDTGNQPQHF
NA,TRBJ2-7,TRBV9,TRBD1,TGTGCCAGCAGCACAGGACAGGGGGGTTTCTACGAGCAGTACTTC,CASSTGQGGFYEQYF
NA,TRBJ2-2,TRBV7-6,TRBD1,TGTGCCAGCAGCTGGACAGGGGGAGGCGGGGAGCTGTTTTTT,CASSWTGGGGELFF
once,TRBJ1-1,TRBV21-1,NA,TGTGCCAGCAGCAAAGGCCGGCAGACGCGAGTCAACACTGAAGCTTTCTTT,CASSKGRQTRVNTEAFF
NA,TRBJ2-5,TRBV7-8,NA,TGTGCCAGCAGATTCACAGGGATGGGGGCAGAGACCCAGTACTTC,CASRFTGMGAETQYF
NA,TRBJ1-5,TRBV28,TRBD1,TGTGCCAGCAGTTCCCCGACAGGGGGCAATCAGCCCCAGCATTTT,CASSSPTGGNQPQHF
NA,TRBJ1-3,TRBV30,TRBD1,TGTGCCTGGGGACAGGCTGGAAACACCATATATTTT,CAWGQAGNTIYF
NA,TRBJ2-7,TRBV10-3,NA,TGTGCCATCAGGGACACGGAAGTTACCTACGAGCAGTACTTC,CAIRDTEVTYEQYF
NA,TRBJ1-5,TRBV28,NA,TGTGCCAGCAGTTTAGACAGGAGCAATCAGCCCCAGCATTTT,CASSLDRSNQPQHF
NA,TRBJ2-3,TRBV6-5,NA,TGTGCCAGCAGTTACTCGACTGCAGATACGCAGTATTTT,CASSYSTADTQYF
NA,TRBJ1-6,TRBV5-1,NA,TGCGCCAGCAGGACGGAAGGGTTGGGCAATTCACCCCTCCACTTT,CASRTEGLGNSPLHF
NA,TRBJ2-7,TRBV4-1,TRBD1,TGCGCCAGCAGTCTGAGGGACAGGGCCTACGAGCAGTACTTC,CASSLRDRAYEQYF
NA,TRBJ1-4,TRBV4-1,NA,TGCGCCAGCAGCCAAGGACAGGCCCTTCGTGAAAAACTGTTTTTT,CASSQGQALREKLFF
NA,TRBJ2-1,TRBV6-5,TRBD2,TGTGCCAGCAGTTATGCGGGAGCCTCGGATGAGCAGTTCTTC,CASSYAGASDEQFF
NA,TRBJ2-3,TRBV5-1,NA,TGCGCCAGCAGCTTGGATAGGCCTGTGGATACGCAGTATTTT,CASSLDRPVDTQYF
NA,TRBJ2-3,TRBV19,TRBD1,TGTGCCACAGAGACAGGGGGCCGCACAGATACGCAGTATTTT,CATETGGRTDTQYF
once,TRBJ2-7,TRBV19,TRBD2,TGTGCCAGTAGTATATCCGCGGGAGGGCCGAAGGCTGGCGAGCAGTACTTC,CASSISAGGPKAGEQYF
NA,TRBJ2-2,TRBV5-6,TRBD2,TGTGCCAGCAGCTTGTCGCTAGCGGGTCCTCTCCTTCCCGGGGAGCTGTTTTTT,CASSLSLAGPLLPGELFF
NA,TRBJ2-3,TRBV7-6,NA,TGTGCCAGCAGCCTGATAGGCCCGGATACGCAGTATTTT,CASSLIGPDTQYF
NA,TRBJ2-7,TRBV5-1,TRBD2,TGCGCCAGCAGCTTCCGAGGACTAGCGGGAGGGCGGAGCTACGAGCAGTACTTC,CASSFRGLAGGRSYEQYF
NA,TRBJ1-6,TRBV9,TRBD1,TGTGCCAGCAGCATCCGCACAGGGGATTCACCCCTCCACTTT,CASSIRTGDSPLHF
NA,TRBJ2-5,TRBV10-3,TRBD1,TGTGCCATCAGCCTTGGACAGGGTTCCCCGGAGACCCAGTACTTC,CAISLGQGSPETQYF
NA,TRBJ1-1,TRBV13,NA,TGTGCCAGCAGCTTAGTGGCGAACACTGAAGCTTTCTTT,CASSLVANTEAFF
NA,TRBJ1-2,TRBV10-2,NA,TGCGCCACCACGCCGGTCCTAAACTATGGCTACACCTTC,CATTPVLNYGYTF
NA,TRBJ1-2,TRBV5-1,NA,TGCGCCAGCAGAGAGACTAACTATGGCTACACCTTC,CASRETNYGYTF
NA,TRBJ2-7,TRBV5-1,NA,TGCGCCAGCAGCTTGGCTGGAGGGGAGCAGTACTTC,CASSLAGGEQYF
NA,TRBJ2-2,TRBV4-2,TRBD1,TGTGCCAGCAGCCAACTACAGACAGGGGGTAACACCGGGGAGCTGTTTTTT,CASSQLQTGGNTGELFF